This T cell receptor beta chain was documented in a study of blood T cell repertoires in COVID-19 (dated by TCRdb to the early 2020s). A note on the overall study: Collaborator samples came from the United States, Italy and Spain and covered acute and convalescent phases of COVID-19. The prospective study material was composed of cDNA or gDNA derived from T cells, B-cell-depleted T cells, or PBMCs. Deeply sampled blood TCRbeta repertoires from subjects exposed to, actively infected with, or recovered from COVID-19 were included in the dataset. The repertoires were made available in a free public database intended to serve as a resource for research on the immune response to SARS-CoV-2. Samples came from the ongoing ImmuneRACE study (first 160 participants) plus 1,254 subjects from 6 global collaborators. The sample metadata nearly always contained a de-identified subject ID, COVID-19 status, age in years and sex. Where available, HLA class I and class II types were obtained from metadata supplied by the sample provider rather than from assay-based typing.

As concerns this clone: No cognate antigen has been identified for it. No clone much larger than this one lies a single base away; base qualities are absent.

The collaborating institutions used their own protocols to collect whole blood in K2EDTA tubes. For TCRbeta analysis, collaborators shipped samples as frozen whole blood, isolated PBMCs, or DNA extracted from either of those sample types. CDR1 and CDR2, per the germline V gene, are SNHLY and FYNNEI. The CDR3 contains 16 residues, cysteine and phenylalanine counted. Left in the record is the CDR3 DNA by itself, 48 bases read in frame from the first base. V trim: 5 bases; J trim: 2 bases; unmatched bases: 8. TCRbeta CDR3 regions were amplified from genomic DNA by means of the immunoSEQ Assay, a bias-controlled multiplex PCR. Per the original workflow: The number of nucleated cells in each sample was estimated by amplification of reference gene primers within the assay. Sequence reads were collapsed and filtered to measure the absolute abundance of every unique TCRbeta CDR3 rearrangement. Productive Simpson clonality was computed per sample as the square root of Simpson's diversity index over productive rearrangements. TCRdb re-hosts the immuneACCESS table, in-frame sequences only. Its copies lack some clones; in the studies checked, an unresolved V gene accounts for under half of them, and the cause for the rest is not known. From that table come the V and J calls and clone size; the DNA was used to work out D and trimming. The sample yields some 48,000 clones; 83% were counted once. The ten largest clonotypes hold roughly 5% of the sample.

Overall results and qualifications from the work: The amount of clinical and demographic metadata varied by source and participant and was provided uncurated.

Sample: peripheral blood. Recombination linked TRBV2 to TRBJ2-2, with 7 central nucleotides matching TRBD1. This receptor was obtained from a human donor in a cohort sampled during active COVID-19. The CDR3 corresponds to CASSPTGSLNTGELFF. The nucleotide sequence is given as TGTGCCAGCAGTCCGACAGGGTCCCTAAACACCGGGGAGCTGTTTTTT.